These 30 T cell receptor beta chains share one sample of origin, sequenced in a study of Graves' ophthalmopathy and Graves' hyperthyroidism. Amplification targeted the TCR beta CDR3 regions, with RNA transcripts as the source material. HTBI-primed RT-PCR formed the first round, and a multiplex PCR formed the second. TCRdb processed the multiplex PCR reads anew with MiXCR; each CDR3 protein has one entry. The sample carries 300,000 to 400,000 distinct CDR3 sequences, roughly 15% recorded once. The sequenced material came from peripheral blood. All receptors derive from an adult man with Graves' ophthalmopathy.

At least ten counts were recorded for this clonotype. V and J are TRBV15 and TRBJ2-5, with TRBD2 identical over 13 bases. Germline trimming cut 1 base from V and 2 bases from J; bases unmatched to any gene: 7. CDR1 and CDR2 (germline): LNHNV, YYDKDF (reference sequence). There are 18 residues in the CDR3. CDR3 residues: CATSRGGLAGFRQETQYF. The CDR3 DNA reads TGTGCCACCAGCAGAGGGGGACTAGCGGGATTTCGGCAAGAGACCCAGTACTTC. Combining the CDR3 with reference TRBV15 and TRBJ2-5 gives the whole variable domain DAMVIQNPRYQVTQFGKPVTLSCSQTLNHNVMYWYQQKSSQAPKLLFHYYDKDFNNEADTPDNFQSRRPNTSFCFLDIRSPGLGDTAMYLCATSRGGLAGFRQETQYFGPGTRLLVL.

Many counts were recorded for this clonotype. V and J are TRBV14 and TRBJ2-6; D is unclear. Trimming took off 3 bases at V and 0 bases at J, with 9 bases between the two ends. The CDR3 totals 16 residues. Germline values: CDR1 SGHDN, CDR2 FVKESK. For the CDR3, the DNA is TGTGCCAGCAGCCATCCCCCCAGCTCTGGGGCCAACGTCCTGACTTTC. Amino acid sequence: CASSHPPSSGANVLTF.

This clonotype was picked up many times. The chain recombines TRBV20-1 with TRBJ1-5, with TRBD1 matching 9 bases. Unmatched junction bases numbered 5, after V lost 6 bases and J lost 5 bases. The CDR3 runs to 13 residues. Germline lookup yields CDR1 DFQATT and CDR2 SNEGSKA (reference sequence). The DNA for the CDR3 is TGCAGTGCGGGGGGACAGGGTGATCAGCCCCAGCATTTT. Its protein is CSAGGQGDQPQHF.

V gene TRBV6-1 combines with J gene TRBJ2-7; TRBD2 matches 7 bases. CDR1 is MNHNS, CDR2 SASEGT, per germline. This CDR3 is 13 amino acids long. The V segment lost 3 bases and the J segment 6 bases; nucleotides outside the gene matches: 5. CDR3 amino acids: CASSERWGGEQYF. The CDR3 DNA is TGTGCCAGCAGTGAGAGGTGGGGGGGCGAGCAGTACTTC.

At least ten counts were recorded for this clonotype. The CDR3 nucleotides are TGTGCCAGCAGTGCAGGGACAGTTTCGAACTATGGCTACACCTTC. Translated: CASSAGTVSNYGYTF. The chain has TRBV6-1 and TRBJ1-2; 7 bases agree with TRBD1. The CDR3 extends over 15 amino acids. The germline gives CDR1 MNHNS, CDR2 SASEGT. The V and J ends lost 4 bases and 2 bases, in that order; junction bases with no gene match: 7.

CDR3: CASSPTDRPTNYGYTF. In DNA form, the CDR3 reads TGTGCCAGCAGTCCGACGGACCGTCCTACTAACTATGGCTACACCTTC. This chain joins TRBV28 and TRBJ1-2, with no clear D. Trimming pared 5 bases from V and 0 bases from J, leaving 16 bases between. The CDR3 extends over 16 amino acids. The germline V gene has CDR1 MDHEN and CDR2 SYDVKM.

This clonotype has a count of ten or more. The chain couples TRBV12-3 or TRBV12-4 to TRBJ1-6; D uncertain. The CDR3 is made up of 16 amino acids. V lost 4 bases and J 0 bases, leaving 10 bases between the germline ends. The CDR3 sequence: CASSYYTLSYNSPLHF. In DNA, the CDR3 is TGTGCCAGCAGTTACTACACACTCTCCTATAATTCACCCCTCCACTTT.

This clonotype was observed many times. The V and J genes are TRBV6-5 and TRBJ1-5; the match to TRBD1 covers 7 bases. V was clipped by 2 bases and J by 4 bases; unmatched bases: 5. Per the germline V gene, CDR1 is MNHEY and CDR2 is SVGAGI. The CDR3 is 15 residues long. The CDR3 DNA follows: TGTGCCAGCAGTTACCGACAGGGAGTGAATCAGCCCCAGCATTTT. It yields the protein CASSYRQGVNQPQHF.

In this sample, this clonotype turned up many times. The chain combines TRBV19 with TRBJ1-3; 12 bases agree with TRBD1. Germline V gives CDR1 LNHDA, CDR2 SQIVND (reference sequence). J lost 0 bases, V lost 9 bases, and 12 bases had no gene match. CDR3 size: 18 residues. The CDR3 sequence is CASKAGTGGAGSGNTIYF. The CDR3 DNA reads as TGTGCCAGCAAGGCCGGGACAGGGGGCGCGGGCTCTGGAAACACCATATATTTT.

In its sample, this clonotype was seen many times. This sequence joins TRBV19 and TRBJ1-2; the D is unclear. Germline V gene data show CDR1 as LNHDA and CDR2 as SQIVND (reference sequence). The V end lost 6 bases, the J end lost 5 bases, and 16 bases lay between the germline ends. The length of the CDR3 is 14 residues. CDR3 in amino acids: CASSRGEGGYGYTF. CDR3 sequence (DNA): TGTGCCAGTAGCCGCGGGGAGGGAGGGTATGGCTACACCTTC.

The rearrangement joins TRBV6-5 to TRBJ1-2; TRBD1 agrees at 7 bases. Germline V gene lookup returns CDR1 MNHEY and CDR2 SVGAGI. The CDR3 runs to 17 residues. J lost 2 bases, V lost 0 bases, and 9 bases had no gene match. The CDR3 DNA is TGTGCCAGCAGTTACTCGATGCTGGGACAGCTCAACTATGGCTACACCTTC. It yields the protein CASSYSMLGQLNYGYTF.

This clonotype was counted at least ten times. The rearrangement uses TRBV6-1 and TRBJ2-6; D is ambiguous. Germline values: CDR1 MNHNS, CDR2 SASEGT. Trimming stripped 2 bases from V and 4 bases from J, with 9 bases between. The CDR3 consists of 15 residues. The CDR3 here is CASSELTVGANVLTF. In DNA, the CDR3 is TGTGCCAGCAGTGAACTTACCGTGGGGGCCAACGTCCTGACTTTC.

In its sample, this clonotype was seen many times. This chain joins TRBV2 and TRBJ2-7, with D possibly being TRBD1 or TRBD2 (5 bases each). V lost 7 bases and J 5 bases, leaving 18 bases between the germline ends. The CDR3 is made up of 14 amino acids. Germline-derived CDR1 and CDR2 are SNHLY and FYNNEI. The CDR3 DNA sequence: TGTGCCAGCAAAACCGGGACCTCAGGCCACGAGCAGTACTTC. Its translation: CASKTGTSGHEQYF.

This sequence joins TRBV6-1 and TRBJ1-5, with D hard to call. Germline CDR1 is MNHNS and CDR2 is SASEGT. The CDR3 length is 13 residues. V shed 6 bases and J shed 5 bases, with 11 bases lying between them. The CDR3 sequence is CASRVRNDQPQHF. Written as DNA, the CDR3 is TGTGCCAGCAGGGTCAGAAATGATCAGCCCCAGCATTTT.

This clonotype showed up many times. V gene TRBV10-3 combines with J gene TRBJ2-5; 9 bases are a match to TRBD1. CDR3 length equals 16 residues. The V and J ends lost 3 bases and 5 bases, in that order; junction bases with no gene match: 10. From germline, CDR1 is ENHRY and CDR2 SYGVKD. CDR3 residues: CAISDPEGQGLETQYF. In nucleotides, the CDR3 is TGTGCCATCAGTGACCCGGAGGGACAGGGTTTGGAGACCCAGTACTTC.

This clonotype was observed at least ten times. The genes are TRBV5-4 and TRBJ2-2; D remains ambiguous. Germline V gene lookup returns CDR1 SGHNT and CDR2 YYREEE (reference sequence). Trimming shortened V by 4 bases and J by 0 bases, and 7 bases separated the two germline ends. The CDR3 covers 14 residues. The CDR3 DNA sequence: TGTGCCAGCAGCCCTACAACGAACACCGGGGAGCTGTTTTTT. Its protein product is CASSPTTNTGELFF.

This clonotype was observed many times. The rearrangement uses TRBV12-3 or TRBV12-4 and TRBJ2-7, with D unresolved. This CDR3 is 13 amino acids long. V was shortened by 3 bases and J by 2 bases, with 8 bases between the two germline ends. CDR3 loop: CASSFDRPYEQYF. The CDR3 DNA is TGTGCCAGCAGTTTTGACCGCCCCTACGAGCAGTACTTC.

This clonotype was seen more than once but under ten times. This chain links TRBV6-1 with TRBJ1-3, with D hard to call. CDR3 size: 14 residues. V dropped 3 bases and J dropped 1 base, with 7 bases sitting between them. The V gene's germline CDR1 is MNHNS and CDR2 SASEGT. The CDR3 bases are TGTGCCAGCAGTGAGTCAGAATCTGGAAACACCATATATTTT. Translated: CASSESESGNTIYF.

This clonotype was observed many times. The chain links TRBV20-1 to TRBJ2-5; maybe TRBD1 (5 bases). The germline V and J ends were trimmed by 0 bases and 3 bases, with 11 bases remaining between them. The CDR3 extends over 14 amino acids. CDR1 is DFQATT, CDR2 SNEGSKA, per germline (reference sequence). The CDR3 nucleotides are TGCAGTGCTAGAGATGGAGACAGCAAAGAGACCCAGTACTTC. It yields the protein CSARDGDSKETQYF.

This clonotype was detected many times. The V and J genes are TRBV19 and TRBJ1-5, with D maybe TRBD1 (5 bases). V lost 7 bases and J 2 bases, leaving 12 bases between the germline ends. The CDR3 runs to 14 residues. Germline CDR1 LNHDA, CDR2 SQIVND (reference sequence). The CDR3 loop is CASKEGEGNQPQHF. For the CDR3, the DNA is TGTGCCAGTAAAGAAGGGGAAGGCAATCAGCCCCAGCATTTT.

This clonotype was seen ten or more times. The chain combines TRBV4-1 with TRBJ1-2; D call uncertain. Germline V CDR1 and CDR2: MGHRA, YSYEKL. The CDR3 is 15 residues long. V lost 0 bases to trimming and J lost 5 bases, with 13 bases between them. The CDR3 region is CASSQDLQTLYGYTF. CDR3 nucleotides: TGCGCCAGCAGCCAAGATCTACAAACCCTATATGGCTACACCTTC.

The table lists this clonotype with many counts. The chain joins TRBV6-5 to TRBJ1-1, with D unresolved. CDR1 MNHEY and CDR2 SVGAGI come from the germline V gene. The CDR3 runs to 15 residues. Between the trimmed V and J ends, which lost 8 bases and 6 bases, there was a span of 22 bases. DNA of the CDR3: TGTGCCAGCGGCCGTACGGGTTATGTGAAGGCTGAAGCTTTCTTT. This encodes CASGRTGYVKAEAFF.

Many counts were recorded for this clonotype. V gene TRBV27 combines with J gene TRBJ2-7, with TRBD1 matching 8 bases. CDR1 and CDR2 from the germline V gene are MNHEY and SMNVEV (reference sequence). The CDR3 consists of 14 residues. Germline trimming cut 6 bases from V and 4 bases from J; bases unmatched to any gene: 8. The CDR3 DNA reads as TGTGCCAGCAGGCGACAGGGGACTTGGTACGAGCAGTACTTC. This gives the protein CASRRQGTWYEQYF.

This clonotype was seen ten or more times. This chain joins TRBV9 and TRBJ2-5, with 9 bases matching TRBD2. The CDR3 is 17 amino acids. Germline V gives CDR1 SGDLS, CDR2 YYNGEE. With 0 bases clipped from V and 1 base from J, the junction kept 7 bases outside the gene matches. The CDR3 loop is CASSVAVAGGPQETQYF. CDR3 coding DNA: TGTGCCAGCAGCGTAGCGGTGGCGGGGGGGCCCCAAGAGACCCAGTACTTC.

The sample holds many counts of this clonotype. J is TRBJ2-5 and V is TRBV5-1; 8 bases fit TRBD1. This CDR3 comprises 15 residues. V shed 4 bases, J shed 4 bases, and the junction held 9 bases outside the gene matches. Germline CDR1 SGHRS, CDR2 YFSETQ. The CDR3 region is CASSTSSTGAETQYF. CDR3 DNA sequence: TGCGCCAGCAGCACTTCATCGACAGGGGCAGAGACCCAGTACTTC. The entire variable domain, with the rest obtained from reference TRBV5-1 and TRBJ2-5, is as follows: KAGVTQTPRYLIKTRGQQVTLSCSPISGHRSVSWYQQTPGQGLQFLFEYFSETQRNKGNFPGRFSGRQFSNSRSEMNVSTLELGDSALYLCASSTSSTGAETQYFGPGTRLLVL.

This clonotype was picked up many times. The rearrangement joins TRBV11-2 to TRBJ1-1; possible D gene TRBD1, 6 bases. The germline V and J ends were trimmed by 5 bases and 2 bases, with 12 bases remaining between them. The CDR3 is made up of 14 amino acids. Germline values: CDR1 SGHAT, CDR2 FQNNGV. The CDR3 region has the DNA TGTGCCAGCAGCCAGGGGTTGGGTAACACTGAAGCTTTCTTT. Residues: CASSQGLGNTEAFF.

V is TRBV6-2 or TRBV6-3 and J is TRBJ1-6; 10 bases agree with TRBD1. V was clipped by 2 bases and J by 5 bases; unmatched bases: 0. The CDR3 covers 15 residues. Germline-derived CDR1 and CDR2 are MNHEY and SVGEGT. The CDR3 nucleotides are TGTGCCAGCAGTTACGGGACAGGGGATAATTCACCCCTCCACTTT. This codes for CASSYGTGDNSPLHF.

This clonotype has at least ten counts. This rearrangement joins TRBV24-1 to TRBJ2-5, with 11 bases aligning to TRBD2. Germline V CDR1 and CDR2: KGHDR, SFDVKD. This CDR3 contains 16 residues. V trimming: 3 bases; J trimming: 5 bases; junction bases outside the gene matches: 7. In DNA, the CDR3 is TGTGCCACCAGTGATGCTCTAGCGGGAGGTTATGAGACCCAGTACTTC. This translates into CATSDALAGGYETQYF.

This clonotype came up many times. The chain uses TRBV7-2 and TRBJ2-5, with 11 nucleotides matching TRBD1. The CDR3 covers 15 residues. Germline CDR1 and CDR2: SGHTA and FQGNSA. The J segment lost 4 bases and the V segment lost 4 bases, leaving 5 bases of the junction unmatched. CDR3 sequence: CASSSGQGGGETQYF. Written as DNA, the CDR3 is TGTGCCAGCAGCTCGGGACAGGGGGGTGGAGAGACCCAGTACTTC.

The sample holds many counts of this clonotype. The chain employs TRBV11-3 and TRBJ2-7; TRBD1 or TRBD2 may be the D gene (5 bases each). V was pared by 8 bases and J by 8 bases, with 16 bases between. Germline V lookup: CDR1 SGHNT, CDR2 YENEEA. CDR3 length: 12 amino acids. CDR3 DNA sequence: TGTGCCAGCGGTCGAGGGGACGGAAAGCAGTACTTC. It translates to CASGRGDGKQYF.